A selection of T cell receptor beta chains follows, all from one sample in a study of T cell repertoires in cytomegalovirus infection. TCRdb reprocessed the reads with MiXCR, giving one entry per CDR3 protein. The sample shows 95,000 to 150,000 distinct CDR3 sequences, 32% of them seen only once. These TCRs' antigens remain unknown. The material sequenced was CD8+ T cells from cultured PBMCs, taken from culture after CMV antigen stimulation. Source of these receptors: a human donor in good health (CMV status not recorded). Some clones in this sample may be carry-over from other donors' samples. The conserved cysteine and the conserved F or W are not part of the CDR3 here. A D gene is named only where the DNA matches it firmly.

v_call: TRBV27; d_call: .; cdr3_length: 10; j_call: TRBJ1-2; cdr3_aa: ASSSTGYGYT
v_call: TRBV12-3/TRBV12-4; d_call: TRBD2; cdr3_length: 14; j_call: TRBJ2-3; cdr3_aa: ASSLFGLAGGDTQY
v_call: TRBV7-9; d_call: .; cdr3_length: 14; j_call: TRBJ2-5; cdr3_aa: ASSPRQLGARETQY
v_call: TRBV27; d_call: TRBD2; cdr3_length: 12; j_call: TRBJ2-2; cdr3_aa: ASSFAGGTGELF
v_call: TRBV19; d_call: .; cdr3_length: 13; j_call: TRBJ1-4; cdr3_aa: ASSIGDSTNEKLF
v_call: TRBV7-9; d_call: TRBD1; cdr3_length: 14; j_call: TRBJ2-3; cdr3_aa: ATSIRTGESTDTQY
v_call: TRBV6-2/TRBV6-3; d_call: .; cdr3_length: 14; j_call: TRBJ2-7; cdr3_aa: ASSKPTHRNSYEQY
v_call: TRBV12-3/TRBV12-4; d_call: TRBD1; cdr3_length: 12; j_call: TRBJ1-2; cdr3_aa: ASSSEGATYGYT
v_call: TRBV7-6; d_call: .; cdr3_length: 10; j_call: TRBJ2-2; cdr3_aa: ASRENTGELF
v_call: TRBV7-6; d_call: TRBD1; cdr3_length: 17; j_call: TRBJ2-7; cdr3_aa: ASSYNPQIPGQGAWEQY
v_call: TRBV27; d_call: TRBD1; cdr3_length: 13; j_call: TRBJ2-7; cdr3_aa: ASSLSGGDAYEQY
v_call: TRBV7-6; d_call: .; cdr3_length: 11; j_call: TRBJ1-1; cdr3_aa: ASSPPGSTEAF
v_call: TRBV6-2/TRBV6-3; d_call: .; cdr3_length: 11; j_call: TRBJ2-1; cdr3_aa: ASSEWAVNEQF
v_call: TRBV20-1; d_call: .; cdr3_length: 13; j_call: TRBJ1-2; cdr3_aa: SAREGGGPSYGYT
v_call: TRBV6-6; d_call: .; cdr3_length: 9; j_call: TRBJ1-1; cdr3_aa: ASGRGTEAF
v_call: TRBV7-9; d_call: .; cdr3_length: 11; j_call: TRBJ1-4; cdr3_aa: AIRQSGDEKLF
v_call: TRBV2; d_call: .; cdr3_length: 9; j_call: TRBJ2-2; cdr3_aa: ASHGVRELF
v_call: TRBV28; d_call: .; cdr3_length: 13; j_call: TRBJ2-5; cdr3_aa: ASSLQGVGQETQY
v_call: TRBV27; d_call: .; cdr3_length: 12; j_call: TRBJ1-1; cdr3_aa: ASSSFPLNTEAF
v_call: TRBV7-6; d_call: .; cdr3_length: 13; j_call: TRBJ2-7; cdr3_aa: ASSLSPGDSYEQY
v_call: TRBV7-9; d_call: .; cdr3_length: 9; j_call: TRBJ2-5; cdr3_aa: ASTNKGTQY
v_call: TRBV4-1; d_call: .; cdr3_length: 11; j_call: TRBJ2-3; cdr3_aa: ASSGRGTDTQY
v_call: TRBV12-5; d_call: TRBD1; cdr3_length: 16; j_call: TRBJ2-1; cdr3_aa: ASGLPLLDRVPYNEQF
v_call: TRBV28; d_call: TRBD2; cdr3_length: 15; j_call: TRBJ2-1; cdr3_aa: ASSSPFSGERLNEQF
v_call: TRBV29-1; d_call: TRBD1; cdr3_length: 11; j_call: TRBJ2-7; cdr3_aa: SVLDREDYEQY
v_call: TRBV6-2/TRBV6-3; d_call: .; cdr3_length: 13; j_call: TRBJ2-2; cdr3_aa: ASSTPGTDTGELF
v_call: TRBV7-9; d_call: .; cdr3_length: 10; j_call: TRBJ2-7; cdr3_aa: ASSLAGFEQY
v_call: TRBV28; d_call: TRBD1; cdr3_length: 13; j_call: TRBJ1-5; cdr3_aa: ASSLLQGVNQPQH
v_call: TRBV7-9; d_call: .; cdr3_length: 10; j_call: TRBJ2-7; cdr3_aa: ASSLAAAEQY
v_call: TRBV20-1; d_call: TRBD2; cdr3_length: 12; j_call: TRBJ2-1; cdr3_aa: SAPQAGGGNEQF
v_call: TRBV7-6; d_call: .; cdr3_length: 10; j_call: TRBJ2-3; cdr3_aa: ASSPFTDTQY
v_call: TRBV20-1; d_call: .; cdr3_length: 13; j_call: TRBJ1-6; cdr3_aa: SAVRGASYNSPLH
v_call: TRBV7-3; d_call: .; cdr3_length: 15; j_call: TRBJ2-2; cdr3_aa: ASSLGLAGALTGELF
v_call: TRBV27; d_call: TRBD1; cdr3_length: 14; j_call: TRBJ1-1; cdr3_aa: ASSSLFGTGVTEAF
v_call: TRBV20-1; d_call: .; cdr3_length: 14; j_call: TRBJ1-3; cdr3_aa: SARDSDGRSGNTIY
v_call: TRBV4-3; d_call: .; cdr3_length: 16; j_call: TRBJ1-3; cdr3_aa: ASSQDGREIYSGNTIY
v_call: TRBV20-1; d_call: TRBD2; cdr3_length: 12; j_call: TRBJ2-3; cdr3_aa: SAWTSGTTDTQY
v_call: TRBV14; d_call: .; cdr3_length: 12; j_call: TRBJ2-7; cdr3_aa: ASSQVDRRYEQY
v_call: TRBV7-6; d_call: TRBD2; cdr3_length: 14; j_call: TRBJ2-3; cdr3_aa: ASSLNRHGLADTQY
v_call: TRBV15; d_call: .; cdr3_length: 13; j_call: TRBJ2-1; cdr3_aa: ATSRDPRLEIRQF
v_call: TRBV7-2; d_call: .; cdr3_length: 12; j_call: TRBJ1-2; cdr3_aa: ASSIDSYRDGYT
v_call: TRBV6-1; d_call: TRBD1; cdr3_length: 10; j_call: TRBJ2-1; cdr3_aa: ASRADRDEQF
v_call: TRBV4-3; d_call: TRBD1; cdr3_length: 14; j_call: TRBJ2-1; cdr3_aa: ASSPGPGQGHNEQF
v_call: TRBV7-9; d_call: .; cdr3_length: 14; j_call: TRBJ2-2; cdr3_aa: ASSLKGGPNTGELF
v_call: TRBV20-1; d_call: TRBD1; cdr3_length: 15; j_call: TRBJ2-2; cdr3_aa: SARGDRGESNTGELF
v_call: TRBV19; d_call: TRBD1; cdr3_length: 12; j_call: TRBJ2-7; cdr3_aa: ATSGTGYTYEQY
v_call: TRBV6-5; d_call: .; cdr3_length: 16; j_call: TRBJ2-6; cdr3_aa: ASSNPIWLLSGANVLT
v_call: TRBV12-3/TRBV12-4; d_call: TRBD1; cdr3_length: 17; j_call: TRBJ2-2; cdr3_aa: ASSPPPGQASANTGELF
v_call: TRBV7-6; d_call: TRBD2; cdr3_length: 12; j_call: TRBJ2-7; cdr3_aa: ASSQSGGFAEQY
v_call: TRBV27; d_call: .; cdr3_length: 12; j_call: TRBJ1-4; cdr3_aa: ASSSTGTYEKLF
v_call: TRBV7-2; d_call: .; cdr3_length: 13; j_call: TRBJ2-7; cdr3_aa: ASSALQGVAYEQY